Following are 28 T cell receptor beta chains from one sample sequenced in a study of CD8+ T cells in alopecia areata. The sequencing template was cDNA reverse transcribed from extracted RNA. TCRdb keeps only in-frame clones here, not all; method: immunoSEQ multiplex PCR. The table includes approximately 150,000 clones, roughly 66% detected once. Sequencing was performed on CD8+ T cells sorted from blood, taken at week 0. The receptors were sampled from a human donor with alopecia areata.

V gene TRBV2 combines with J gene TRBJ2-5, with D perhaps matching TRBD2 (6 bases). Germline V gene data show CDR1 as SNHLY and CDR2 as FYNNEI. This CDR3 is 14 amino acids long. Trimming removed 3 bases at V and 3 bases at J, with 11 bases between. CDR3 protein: CASSETGRKETQYF. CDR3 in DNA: TGTGCCAGCAGTGAGACGGGGAGGAAAGAGACCCAGTACTTC.

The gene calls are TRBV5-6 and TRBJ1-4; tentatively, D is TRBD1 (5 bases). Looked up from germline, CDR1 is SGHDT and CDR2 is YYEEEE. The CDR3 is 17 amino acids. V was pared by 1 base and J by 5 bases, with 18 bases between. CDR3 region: CASSLMGRGDSNEKLFF. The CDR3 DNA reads TGTGCCAGCAGCTTGATGGGGCGAGGAGATTCAAATGAAAAACTGTTTTTT.

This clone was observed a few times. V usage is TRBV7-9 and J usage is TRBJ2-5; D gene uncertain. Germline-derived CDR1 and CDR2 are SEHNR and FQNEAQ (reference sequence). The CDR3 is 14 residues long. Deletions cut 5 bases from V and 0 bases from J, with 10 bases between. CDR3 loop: CASSPVTYQETQYF. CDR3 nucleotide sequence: TGTGCCAGCAGCCCGGTCACGTACCAAGAGACCCAGTACTTC.

CDR3 in DNA: TGTGCCAGCATAGGACTAGCGGGGGGGCCGGGTGAGCAGTTCTTC. It translates to CASIGLAGGPGEQFF. The rearrangement links TRBV2 to TRBJ2-1; TRBD2 matches at 15 bases. The junction had 7 bases not matched to a gene; V was cut back by 7 bases and J by 9 bases. The CDR3 loop spans 15 amino acids. Per the germline V gene, CDR1 is SNHLY and CDR2 is FYNNEI.

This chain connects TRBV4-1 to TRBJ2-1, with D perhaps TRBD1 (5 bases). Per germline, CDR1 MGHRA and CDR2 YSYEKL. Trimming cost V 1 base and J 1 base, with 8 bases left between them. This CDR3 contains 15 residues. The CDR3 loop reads CASSQGAGSYNEQFF. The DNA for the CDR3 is TGCGCCAGCAGCCAAGGGGCAGGGTCCTACAATGAGCAGTTCTTC.

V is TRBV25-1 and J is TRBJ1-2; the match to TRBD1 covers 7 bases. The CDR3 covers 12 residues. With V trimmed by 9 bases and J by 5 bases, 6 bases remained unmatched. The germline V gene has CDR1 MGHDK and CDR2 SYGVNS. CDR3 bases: TGTGCCAGTACCGGGACAGATTATGGCTACACCTTC. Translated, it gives CASTGTDYGYTF.

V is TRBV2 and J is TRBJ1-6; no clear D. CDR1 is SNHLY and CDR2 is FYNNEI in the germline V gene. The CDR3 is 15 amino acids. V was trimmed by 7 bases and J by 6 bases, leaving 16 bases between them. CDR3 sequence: CASTPVAEPNSPLHF. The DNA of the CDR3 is TGTGCCAGCACCCCCGTGGCCGAACCTAATTCACCCCTCCACTTT.

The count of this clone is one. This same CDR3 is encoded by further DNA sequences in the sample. The CDR3 sequence: CASRQETQYF. DNA of the CDR3: TGTGCCAGCCGGCAAGAGACCCAGTACTTC. V is TRBV2 and J is TRBJ2-5; unclear D gene. Germline V gene lookup returns CDR1 SNHLY and CDR2 FYNNEI. With 8 bases removed from V and 2 bases from J, the gap between germline ends came to 3 bases. The CDR3 covers 10 residues.

CDR3 sequence: CSAGRAGKDYEQYF. The CDR3 DNA is TGCAGCGCAGGAAGGGCAGGGAAGGATTACGAGCAGTACTTC. J is TRBJ2-7 and V is TRBV29-1, with D possibly being TRBD1 (5 bases). The CDR3 runs to 14 residues. Looked up from germline, CDR1 is SQVTM and CDR2 is ANQGSEA. Trimming took off 7 bases at V and 4 bases at J, with 20 bases between the two ends.

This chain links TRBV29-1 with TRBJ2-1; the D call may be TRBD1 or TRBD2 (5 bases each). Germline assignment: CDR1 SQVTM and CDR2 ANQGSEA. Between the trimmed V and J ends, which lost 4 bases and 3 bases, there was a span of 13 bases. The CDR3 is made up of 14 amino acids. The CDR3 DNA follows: TGCAGCGTTGGGGGGATAACTAGCTACAATGAGCAGTTCTTC. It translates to CSVGGITSYNEQFF.

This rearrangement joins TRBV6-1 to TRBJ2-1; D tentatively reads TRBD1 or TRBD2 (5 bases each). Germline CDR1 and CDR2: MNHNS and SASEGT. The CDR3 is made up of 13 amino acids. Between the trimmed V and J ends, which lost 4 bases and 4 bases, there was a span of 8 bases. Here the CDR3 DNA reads TGTGCCAGCAGTGGGGACGGATACAATGAGCAGTTCTTC. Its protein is CASSGDGYNEQFF.

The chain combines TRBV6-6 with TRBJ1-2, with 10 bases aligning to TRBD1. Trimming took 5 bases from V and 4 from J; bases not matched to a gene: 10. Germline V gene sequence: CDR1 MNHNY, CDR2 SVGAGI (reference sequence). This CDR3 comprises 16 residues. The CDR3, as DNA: TGTGCCAGCAGTCATAACAGACAGGGGGCGCCCTATGGCTACACCTTC. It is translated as CASSHNRQGAPYGYTF.

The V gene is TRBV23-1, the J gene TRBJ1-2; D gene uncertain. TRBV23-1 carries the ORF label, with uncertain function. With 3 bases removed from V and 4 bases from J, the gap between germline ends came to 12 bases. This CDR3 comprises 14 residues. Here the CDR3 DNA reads TGCGCCAGCAGTCACTCTAACCTGGCCTATGGCTACACCTTC. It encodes CASSHSNLAYGYTF.

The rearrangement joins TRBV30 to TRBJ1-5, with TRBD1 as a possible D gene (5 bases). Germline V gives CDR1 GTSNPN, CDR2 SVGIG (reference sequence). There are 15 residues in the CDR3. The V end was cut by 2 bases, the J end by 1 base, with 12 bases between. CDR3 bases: TGTGCCTGGAGTACCGGGACGAGGAGCAATCAGCCCCAGCATTTT. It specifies CAWSTGTRSNQPQHF.

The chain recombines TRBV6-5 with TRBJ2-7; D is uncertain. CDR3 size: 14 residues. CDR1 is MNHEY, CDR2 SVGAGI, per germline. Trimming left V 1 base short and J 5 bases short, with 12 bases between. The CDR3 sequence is CASSYLPLRNEQYF. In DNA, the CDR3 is TGTGCCAGCAGTTACTTACCCCTTCGCAACGAGCAGTACTTC.

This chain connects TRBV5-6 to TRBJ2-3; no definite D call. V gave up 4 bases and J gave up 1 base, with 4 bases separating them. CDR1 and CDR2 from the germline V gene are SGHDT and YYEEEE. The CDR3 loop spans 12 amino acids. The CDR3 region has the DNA TGTGCCAGCAGCCACGGCACAGATACGCAGTATTTT. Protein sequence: CASSHGTDTQYF.

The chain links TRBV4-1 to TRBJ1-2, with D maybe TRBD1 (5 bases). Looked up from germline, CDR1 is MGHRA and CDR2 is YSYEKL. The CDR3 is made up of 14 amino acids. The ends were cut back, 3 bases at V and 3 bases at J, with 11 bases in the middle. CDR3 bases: TGCGCCAGCAGCCAGGGGGGACGGGACTATGGCTACACCTTC. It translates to CASSQGGRDYGYTF.

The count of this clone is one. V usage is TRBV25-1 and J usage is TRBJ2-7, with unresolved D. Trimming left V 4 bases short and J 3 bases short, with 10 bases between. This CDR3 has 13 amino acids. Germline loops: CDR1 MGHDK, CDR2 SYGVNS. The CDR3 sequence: CASSGGLRYEQYF. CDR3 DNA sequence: TGTGCCAGCAGTGGGGGTCTCCGCTACGAGCAGTACTTC.

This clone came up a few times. The CDR3 sequence: CASSLWTGNSPLHF. In nucleotides, the CDR3 is TGTGCCAGTAGTCTCTGGACAGGGAATTCACCCCTCCACTTT. The chain couples TRBV19 to TRBJ1-6; 8 bases map to TRBD1. Trimming at V came to 5 bases and at J to 7 bases, leaving 4 bases not matched to a gene. This CDR3 comprises 14 residues. Germline CDR1 reads LNHDA; CDR2 reads SQIVND (reference sequence).

In nucleotides, the CDR3 is TGTGCCAGCAGTCCCATGACTAGGAGAGGCACAGATACGCAGTATTTT. The encoded protein is CASSPMTRRGTDTQYF. The chain uses TRBV27 and TRBJ2-3; D is possibly TRBD2 (6 bases). CDR3 size: 16 residues. Looked up from germline, CDR1 is MNHEY and CDR2 is SMNVEV (reference sequence). Trimming removed 5 bases at V and 1 base at J, with 16 bases between.

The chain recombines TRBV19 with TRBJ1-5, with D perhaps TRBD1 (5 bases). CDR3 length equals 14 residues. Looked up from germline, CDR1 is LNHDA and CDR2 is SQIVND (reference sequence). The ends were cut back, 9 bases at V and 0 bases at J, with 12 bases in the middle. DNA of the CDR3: TGTGCCAGCACACAGGCTTATAGCAATCAGCCCCAGCATTTT. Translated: CASTQAYSNQPQHF.

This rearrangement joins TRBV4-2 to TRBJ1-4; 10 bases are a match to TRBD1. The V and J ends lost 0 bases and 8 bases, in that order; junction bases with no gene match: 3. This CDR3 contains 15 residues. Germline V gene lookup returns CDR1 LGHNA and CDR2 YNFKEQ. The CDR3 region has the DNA TGTGCCAGCAGCCAAGATGGGGACAGGGGCGAAAAACTGTTTTTT. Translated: CASSQDGDRGEKLFF.

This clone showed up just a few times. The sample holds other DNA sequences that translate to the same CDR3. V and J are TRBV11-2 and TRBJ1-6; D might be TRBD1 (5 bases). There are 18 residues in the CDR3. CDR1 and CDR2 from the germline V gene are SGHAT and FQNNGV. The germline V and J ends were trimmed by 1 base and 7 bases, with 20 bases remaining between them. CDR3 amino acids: CASSLVQWTGAKNSPLHF. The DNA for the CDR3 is TGTGCCAGCAGCTTAGTACAATGGACCGGGGCCAAAAATTCACCCCTCCACTTT.

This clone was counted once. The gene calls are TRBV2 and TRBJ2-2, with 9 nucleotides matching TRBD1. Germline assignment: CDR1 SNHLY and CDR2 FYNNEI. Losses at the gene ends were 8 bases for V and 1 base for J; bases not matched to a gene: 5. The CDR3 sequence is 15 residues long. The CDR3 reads CASFGTGRNTGELFF. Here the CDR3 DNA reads TGTGCCAGCTTTGGGACAGGGAGGAACACCGGGGAGCTGTTTTTT.

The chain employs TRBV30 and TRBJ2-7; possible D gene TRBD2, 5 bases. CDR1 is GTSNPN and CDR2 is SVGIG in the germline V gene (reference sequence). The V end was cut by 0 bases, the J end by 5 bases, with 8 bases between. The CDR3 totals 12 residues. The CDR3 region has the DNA TGTGCCTGGAGTGTATTCGGGGACGAGCAGTACTTC. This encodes CAWSVFGDEQYF.

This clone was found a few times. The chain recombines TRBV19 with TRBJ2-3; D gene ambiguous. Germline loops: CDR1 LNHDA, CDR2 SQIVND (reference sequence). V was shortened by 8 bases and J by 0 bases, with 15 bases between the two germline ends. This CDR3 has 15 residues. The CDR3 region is CASHPMGTSTDTQYF. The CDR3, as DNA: TGTGCCAGTCACCCCATGGGCACTAGCACAGATACGCAGTATTTT.

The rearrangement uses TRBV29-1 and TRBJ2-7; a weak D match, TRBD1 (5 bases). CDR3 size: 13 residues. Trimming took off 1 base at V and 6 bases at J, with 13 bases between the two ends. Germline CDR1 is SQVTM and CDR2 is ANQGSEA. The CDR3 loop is CSVEVGQKGEQYF. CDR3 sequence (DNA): TGCAGCGTTGAAGTGGGGCAAAAGGGCGAGCAGTACTTC.

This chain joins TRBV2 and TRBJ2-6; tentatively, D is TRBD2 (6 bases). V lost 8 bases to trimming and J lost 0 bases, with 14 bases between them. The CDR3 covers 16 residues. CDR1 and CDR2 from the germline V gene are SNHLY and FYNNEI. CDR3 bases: TGTGCCAGCCCCGGGACTCAAGGCTCTGGGGCCAACGTCCTGACTTTC. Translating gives CASPGTQGSGANVLTF.